This note documents a single T cell receptor beta chain sequence. Libraries were prepared by immunoSEQ multiplex PCR; TCRdb keeps only in-frame clonotypes and omits some of them. The table shows some 73,000 clones, with roughly 94% occurring only once. CDR1 and CDR2 (germline): SGDLS, YYNGEE. The CDR3 extends over 14 amino acids. The V gene lost 6 bases and the J gene lost 7 bases, with 19 bases spanning the gap. This entry comes from a study of control samples from healthy donors and cancer patients. The clonotype was recovered from a woman aged 40 to 55 in good health. The sequencing sample was made of blood. The chain has TRBV9 and TRBJ1-2, with a weak D call TRBD1 (5 bases). CDR3 bases: TGTGCCAGCACCCAGGGTTGGGGGGACGGTGGCTACACCTTC. Translating gives CASTQGWGDGGYTF.